These 12 T cell receptor beta chains were all obtained from the same sample, sequenced in a study of CD8 T cells in Susac syndrome (dated 2019 in TCRdb). Library preparation was by the immunoSEQ multiplex PCR assay. RNA was extracted using the RNeasy kit, and about 0.45 to 1 microgram was reverse transcribed with random hexamers. TCRdb reran the public reads through fastp at Q25 and MiXCR, keeping productive beta chains. Rows are unified per CDR3 protein, each entry keeping the most common DNA and genes. In this sample the table shows approximately 260,000 distinct CDR3 sequences, roughly 95% of which occur a single time. Approximately 0.1% of the sample belongs to the ten largest clones. The sample was CD4+ T cells from PBMCs. Receptors were obtained from a human donor with Susac syndrome.

This chain connects TRBV9 to TRBJ2-3, with 7 bases matching TRBD1. V shed 2 bases and J 0 bases; nucleotides not matched to a gene: 3. The CDR3 has 15 residues. Per the germline V gene, CDR1 is SGDLS and CDR2 is YYNGEE. DNA of the CDR3: TGTGCCAGCAGCGTTACAGGGGAGAGCACAGATACGCAGTATTTT. It yields the protein CASSVTGESTDTQYF.

The chain carries TRBV7-9 and TRBJ2-5; TRBD1 matches 10 bases. Per germline, CDR1 SEHNR and CDR2 FQNEAQ (reference sequence). V lost 5 bases, J lost 5 bases, and 8 bases stayed unmatched. The CDR3 runs 15 residues. The CDR3 sequence is CASSTRDRGWETQYF. The CDR3 nucleotides read TGTGCCAGCAGCACACGGGACAGGGGTTGGGAGACCCAGTACTTC.

CDR3 in DNA: TGCAGTGCTAGAAGGGTCCCTGAAGCTTTCTTT. This codes for CSARRVPEAFF. The rearrangement uses TRBV20-1 and TRBJ1-1; D is ambiguous. The germline gives CDR1 DFQATT, CDR2 SNEGSKA (reference sequence). The CDR3 is 11 residues long. Trimming removed 2 bases from V and 6 bases from J, with 7 bases in between.

The chain is built from TRBV13 and TRBJ2-5; perhaps TRBD1 as D (5 bases). The CDR3 extends over 16 amino acids. V was clipped by 2 bases and J by 3 bases, with 16 bases between them. The germline V gene has CDR1 PRHDT and CDR2 FYEKMQ (reference sequence). CDR3 residues: CASSLSRFDREETQYF. The CDR3 DNA reads TGTGCCAGCAGCTTATCGCGATTCGACAGAGAAGAGACCCAGTACTTC.

This sequence joins TRBV6-1 and TRBJ1-4; D possibly corresponds to TRBD1 (5 bases). CDR3 length: 13 residues. Deletions cut 8 bases from V and 7 bases from J, with 14 bases between. The germline gives CDR1 MNHNS, CDR2 SASEGT. CDR3 loop: CASGAPRGEKLFF. In DNA, the CDR3 is TGTGCCAGCGGGGCCCCGCGCGGTGAAAAACTGTTTTTT.

In its sample, this clonotype was seen once. The chain couples TRBV30 to TRBJ2-1; the D gene could be TRBD1 or TRBD2 (6 bases each). CDR3 length equals 12 residues. Trimming removed 3 bases from V and 6 bases from J, with 9 bases in between. Germline assignment: CDR1 GTSNPN and CDR2 SVGIG (reference sequence). The CDR3, as DNA: TGTGCCTGGAGAAAGGGGGGCAATGAGCAGTTCTTC. Amino acids: CAWRKGGNEQFF.

This chain uses TRBV9 with TRBJ2-1; the match to TRBD2 covers 12 bases. The ends lost 4 bases at V and 5 bases at J; junction bases unmatched: 10. Germline CDR1 and CDR2: SGDLS and YYNGEE. The CDR3 extends over 17 amino acids. In DNA, the CDR3 is TGTGCCAGCAGCCCCGAGCCGGGACTAGCGGGTAACAATGAGCAGTTCTTC. Its translation is CASSPEPGLAGNNEQFF.

The CDR3 bases are TGTGCCAGCAGTGAAAGTGGGTACAGGAGCGAGCAGTACTTC. Its protein is CASSESGYRSEQYF. The V gene is TRBV2, the J gene TRBJ2-7, with D perhaps matching TRBD1 (5 bases). Germline CDR1 and CDR2: SNHLY and FYNNEI. Trimming pared 2 bases from V and 6 bases from J, leaving 14 bases between. CDR3 length: 14 residues. Full variable domain (rest looked up from reference TRBV2 and TRBJ2-7): EPEVTQTPSHQVTQMGQEVILRCVPISNHLYFYWYRQILGQKVEFLVSFYNNEISEKSEIFDDQFSVERPDGSNFTLKIRSTKLEDSAMYFCASSESGYRSEQYFGPGTRLTVT.

The rearrangement links TRBV24-1 to TRBJ2-1; D is perhaps TRBD1 (5 bases). Germline V gene lookup returns CDR1 KGHDR and CDR2 SFDVKD. V lost 5 bases and J 5 bases, leaving 12 bases between the germline ends. The CDR3 runs to 14 residues. CDR3 sequence reads: CATSGDRRDNEQFF. CDR3 DNA: TGTGCCACCAGTGGTGACCGCAGGGACAATGAGCAGTTCTTC.

This chain links TRBV4-1 with TRBJ2-1; TRBD2 agrees at 11 bases. Germline V CDR1 and CDR2: MGHRA, YSYEKL. CDR3 length: 18 residues. Germline trimming cut 1 base from V and 3 bases from J; bases unmatched to any gene: 8. The chain's CDR3 is CASSQGPSGRTFYNEQFF. CDR3 DNA sequence: TGCGCCAGCAGCCAAGGTCCTAGCGGGAGGACATTCTACAATGAGCAGTTCTTC.

This rearrangement joins TRBV19 to TRBJ2-7; 8 bases map to TRBD2. Germline CDR1 reads LNHDA; CDR2 reads SQIVND (reference sequence). With V trimmed by 0 bases and J by 5 bases, 6 bases remained unmatched. The CDR3 loop spans 15 amino acids. CDR3 protein: CASSIDGRALDEQYF. For the CDR3, the DNA is TGTGCCAGTAGTATAGACGGGAGGGCCCTCGACGAGCAGTACTTC.

The V call is TRBV29-1, the J call TRBJ1-2; the match to TRBD1 covers 9 bases. The germline CDR1 and CDR2 sequences are SQVTM and ANQGSEA. J lost 4 bases, V lost 4 bases, and 7 bases had no gene match. The CDR3 runs 14 residues. The DNA of the CDR3 is TGCAGCGTTGGGAGGGACAGGGCCCTCTATGGCTACACCTTC. Translated, it gives CSVGRDRALYGYTF.